A single sample is the source of the 22 T cell receptor beta chains below, sequenced in a study of OX40 agonist ivuxolimab in advanced cancers. Method: immunoSEQ multiplex PCR; TCRdb's copy keeps in-frame clones and lacks some. The sample lists 70,000 to 95,000 clones, roughly 91% seen once, with under 0.35% in the top ten. The starting material was CD4+ or CD8+ T cells sorted from blood, obtained in a trial of the OX40 agonist ivuxolimab. The receptors shown here come from an adult with an advanced solid tumor such as melanoma, head and neck, liver or kidney cancer.

V usage is TRBV7-3 and J usage is TRBJ2-2; 8 bases are a match to TRBD1. The CDR3 runs to 16 residues. CDR1 SGHTA and CDR2 FQGTGA come from the germline V gene. Trimming took 8 bases from V and 4 from J; bases not matched to a gene: 12. The chain's CDR3 is CASRTGPAGSTGELFF. The CDR3 DNA follows: TGTGCCAGCCGGACAGGGCCCGCGGGTAGCACCGGGGAGCTGTTTTTT.

The gene calls are TRBV9 and TRBJ1-1; the match to TRBD1 covers 8 bases. The CDR3 has 16 residues. The junction had 8 bases not matched to a gene; V was cut back by 4 bases and J by 0 bases. Germline CDR1 is SGDLS and CDR2 is YYNGEE. The CDR3, as DNA: TGTGCCAGCAGCCCATCCCCGGACAGGGTGAACACTGAAGCTTTCTTT. It is translated as CASSPSPDRVNTEAFF. The variable domain in full, with the rest retrieved from reference TRBV9 and TRBJ1-1, is DSGVTQTPKHLITATGQRVTLRCSPRSGDLSVYWYQQSLDQGLQFLIQYYNGEERAKGNILERFSAQQFPDLHSELNLSSLELGDSALYFCASSPSPDRVNTEAFFGQGTRLTVV.

This chain links TRBV5-1 with TRBJ1-4; D is possibly TRBD1 (6 bases). Germline assignment: CDR1 SGHRS and CDR2 YFSETQ. Deletions cut 0 bases from V and 5 bases from J, with 8 bases between. The CDR3 has 14 amino acids. This chain's CDR3 is CASSLDRENEKLFF. For the CDR3, the DNA is TGCGCCAGCAGCTTGGACAGGGAGAATGAAAAACTGTTTTTT.

The chain joins TRBV28 to TRBJ2-1; 7 bases fit TRBD1. Germline V gene sequence: CDR1 MDHEN, CDR2 SYDVKM. The CDR3 is 17 amino acids. The V and J ends lost 4 bases and 3 bases, in that order; junction bases with no gene match: 12. The CDR3 reads CASSSSVTGDDYNEQFF. The CDR3 DNA sequence: TGTGCCAGCAGTTCCTCCGTAACAGGGGACGACTACAATGAGCAGTTCTTC.

J is TRBJ1-3 and V is TRBV11-2; D perhaps matches TRBD1 (5 bases). Trimming left V 7 bases short and J 2 bases short, with 12 bases between. This CDR3 region has 14 residues. In germline, CDR1 is SGHAT, CDR2 FQNNGV. CDR3 amino acids: CASISREAGNTIYF. CDR3 coding DNA: TGTGCCAGCATTTCCAGGGAGGCTGGAAACACCATATATTTT.

The J gene is TRBJ1-6, the V gene TRBV30; no firm D call. Germline-derived CDR1 and CDR2 are GTSNPN and SVGIG (reference sequence). The germline V and J ends were trimmed by 1 base and 7 bases, with 5 bases remaining between them. The CDR3 is made up of 12 amino acids. The DNA of the CDR3 is TGTGCCTGGAGTGCGGGAAATTCACCCCTCCACTTT. Translating gives CAWSAGNSPLHF.

This clone came up a few times. The rearrangement uses TRBV10-3 and TRBJ2-3; 10 positions agree with TRBD2. The CDR3 is 16 amino acids. The ends lost 3 bases at V and 6 bases at J; junction bases unmatched: 9. Germline V gene sequence: CDR1 ENHRY, CDR2 SYGVKD. The CDR3 sequence: CAISDPSGGASDTQYF. The CDR3 bases are TGTGCCATCAGTGACCCCAGCGGGGGGGCGTCCGATACGCAGTATTTT.

The chain has TRBV28 and TRBJ2-5, with 9 bases that match TRBD1. CDR1 MDHEN and CDR2 SYDVKM come from the germline V gene. The CDR3 contains 16 residues. The V segment lost 4 bases and the J segment 0 bases; nucleotides outside the gene matches: 6. This chain's CDR3 is CASSSRTGVDQETQYF. In DNA, the CDR3 is TGTGCCAGCAGTTCCCGGACAGGGGTCGACCAAGAGACCCAGTACTTC.

This clone was recorded once. V usage is TRBV18 and J usage is TRBJ1-1; D is perhaps TRBD1 (6 bases). CDR3 length equals 16 residues. CDR1 is KGHSH, CDR2 LQKENI, per germline. The germline V and J ends were trimmed by 0 bases and 5 bases, with 16 bases remaining between them. The CDR3 DNA reads TGTGCCAGCTCACCACCGCGGGGGGGGCGCGGTACTGAAGCTTTCTTT. It encodes CASSPPRGGRGTEAFF. The full variable domain, completed using reference TRBV18 and TRBJ1-1, is NAGVMQNPRHLVRRRGQEARLRCSPMKGHSHVYWYRQLPEEGLKFMVYLQKENIIDESGMPKERFSAEFPKEGPSILRIQQVVRGDSAAYFCASSPPRGGRGTEAFFGQGTRLTVV.

This clone was counted a few times. The chain combines TRBV5-4 with TRBJ1-6; no firm D call. Germline V gene sequence: CDR1 SGHNT, CDR2 YYREEE (reference sequence). Trimming removed 4 bases at V and 10 bases at J, with 12 bases between. This CDR3 region has 13 residues. CDR3 amino acids: CASSAQTGSPLHF. The CDR3 nucleotides are TGTGCCAGCAGCGCCCAAACGGGATCACCCCTCCACTTT. The whole variable domain, filled in from reference TRBV5-4 and TRBJ1-6, reads ETGVTQSPTHLIKTRGQQVTLRCSSQSGHNTVSWYQQALGQGPQFIFQYYREEENGRGNFPPRFSGLQFPNYSSELNVNALELDDSALYLCASSAQTGSPLHFGNGTRLTVT.

The CDR3 region is CAWMTIDRGPITEAFF. As DNA, the CDR3 is TGTGCCTGGATGACCATTGACAGGGGCCCAATCACTGAAGCTTTCTTT. This chain uses TRBV30 with TRBJ1-1; 8 bases align to TRBD1. Trimming removed 4 bases from V and 4 bases from J; junction bases left unmatched: 14. The CDR3 loop spans 16 amino acids. Germline CDR1 GTSNPN, CDR2 SVGIG (reference sequence).

This clone was seen just once. The chain joins TRBV14 to TRBJ1-1, with TRBD1 matching over 7 bases. The CDR3 length is 14 residues. Germline V gives CDR1 SGHDN, CDR2 FVKESK. With V trimmed by 2 bases and J by 5 bases, 5 bases remained unmatched. The CDR3 sequence: CASSQRQGPTEAFF. The CDR3 DNA sequence: TGTGCCAGCAGCCAACGACAGGGCCCTACTGAAGCTTTCTTT.

The chain recombines TRBV7-9 with TRBJ2-7; D gene ambiguous. Germline-derived CDR1 and CDR2 are SEHNR and FQNEAQ (reference sequence). V was cut by 5 bases and J by 2 bases, with 4 bases left in between. This CDR3 comprises 11 residues. The CDR3 DNA sequence: TGTGCCAGCAGCCAGGCCTACGAGCAGTACTTC. It is translated as CASSQAYEQYF.

This chain links TRBV7-9 with TRBJ1-4, with 7 positions matching TRBD1. The trim removed 5 bases at V and 3 bases at J, leaving 6 bases unmatched. Germline CDR1 and CDR2: SEHNR and FQNEAQ (reference sequence). This CDR3 region has 15 residues. DNA of the CDR3: TGTGCCAGCAGCCCAGGTGGGACAGCTAATGAAAAACTGTTTTTT. Translation gives CASSPGGTANEKLFF.

The chain recombines TRBV2 with TRBJ2-2, with 9 nucleotides matching TRBD2. The V and J ends lost 8 bases and 3 bases, in that order; junction bases with no gene match: 10. The CDR3 has 16 amino acids. Germline V gives CDR1 SNHLY, CDR2 FYNNEI. The CDR3 sequence is CASHEGIAGDTGELFF. For the CDR3, the DNA is TGTGCCAGCCATGAGGGGATAGCGGGGGACACCGGGGAGCTGTTTTTT.

CDR3 residues: CASSQLFTKAAGRSYEQYF. The CDR3 DNA follows: TGCGCCAGCAGCCAATTGTTTACTAAAGCGGCGGGAAGGTCCTACGAGCAGTACTTC. The rearrangement uses TRBV4-1 and TRBJ2-5, with D possibly matching TRBD2 (6 bases). TRBJ2-7 explains the end of the DNA better; the J call may be wrong. CDR1 MGHRA and CDR2 YSYEKL come from the germline V gene. The CDR3 is made up of 19 amino acids.

The chain joins TRBV18 to TRBJ1-5, with TRBD1 identical over 7 bases. The CDR3 runs to 16 residues. In germline, CDR1 is KGHSH, CDR2 LQKENI. Trimming at V came to 1 base and at J to 1 base, leaving 4 bases not matched to a gene. DNA for the CDR3: TGTGCCAGCTCACCACAGGGGGCGGGAAGCAATCAGCCCCAGCATTTT. As protein: CASSPQGAGSNQPQHF.

V and J are TRBV7-2 and TRBJ2-4, with D tentatively TRBD2 (5 bases). The CDR3 extends over 17 amino acids. Trimming shortened V by 1 base and J by 0 bases, and 13 bases separated the two germline ends. Looked up from germline, CDR1 is SGHTA and CDR2 is FQGNSA. CDR3 nucleotides: TGTGCCAGCAGCTTAGTCGCGCAAGGACTAGCCAAAAACATTCAGTACTTC. Its translation is CASSLVAQGLAKNIQYF.

The rearrangement joins TRBV5-6 to TRBJ2-7; TRBD1 matches 8 bases. CDR3 length equals 15 residues. Per the germline V gene, CDR1 is SGHDT and CDR2 is YYEEEE. With V trimmed by 2 bases and J by 5 bases, 9 bases remained unmatched. CDR3 nucleotides: TGTGCCAGCAGCTTTCGGACAGGGAGATACCACGAGCAGTACGTC. Translating it yields CASSFRTGRYHEQYV.

The rearrangement uses TRBV5-1 and TRBJ2-7; 7 positions match TRBD1. The junction had 4 bases not matched to a gene; V was cut back by 4 bases and J by 0 bases. Per the germline V gene, CDR1 is SGHRS and CDR2 is YFSETQ. This CDR3 contains 14 residues. CDR3 protein: CASSPGTVSYEQYF. CDR3 coding DNA: TGCGCCAGCAGCCCCGGGACAGTCTCCTACGAGCAGTACTTC.

This chain connects TRBV7-3 to TRBJ2-2; TRBD2 aligns across 8 bases. Germline CDR1 is SGHTA and CDR2 is FQGTGA. The trim removed 3 bases at V and 7 bases at J, leaving 7 bases unmatched. The CDR3 contains 15 residues. CDR3 DNA sequence: TGTGCCAGCAGCTTCAATAGCGGGGTTGGCGGGGAGCTGTTTTTT. Translated, it gives CASSFNSGVGGELFF.

This chain uses TRBV6-4 with TRBJ1-3; D perhaps matches TRBD1 (6 bases). The germline V gene encodes CDR1 MRHNA and CDR2 SNTAGT. CDR3 length: 14 amino acids. V lost 4 bases to trimming and J lost 3 bases, with 10 bases between them. The CDR3 protein is CASSADSRGNTIYF. CDR3 nucleotides: TGTGCCAGCAGTGCGGACAGCCGTGGAAACACCATATATTTT.